This is a list of T cell receptor beta chains from one sample in a study of graft-versus-host responses after intestinal transplantation. The table came from immunoSEQ multiplex PCR; TCRdb's copy has only in-frame clones and leaves some out. The sample holds 6,000 to 7,000 clones, 20% to 25% seen once. The sequences come from alloreactive CD4+ T cells from a mixed lymphocyte reaction culture, collected before transplantation. The receptors shown here come from a human patient who was an organ donor for intestinal transplantation. The CDR3 runs from the conserved cysteine through the conserved F or W. The D gene is left open where the match is weak. Size is stated for part of the rows, as once, few or many counts, or as a class when the clone is expanded.

V,size,D,J,CDR3,DNA
TRBV27,few,.,TRBJ2-5,CASSFTRLQETQYF,TGTGCCAGCAGTTTTACCAGGCTCCAAGAGACCCAGTACTTC
TRBV7-9,.,.,TRBJ2-1,CASSPGFQGTSSYNEQFF,TGTGCCAGCAGCCCGGGATTTCAGGGGACGAGCTCCTACAATGAGCAGTTCTTC
TRBV7-9,few,.,TRBJ2-5,CASSRGPLPQETQYF,TGTGCCAGCAGCCGGGGCCCCCTTCCTCAAGAGACCCAGTACTTC
TRBV30,.,TRBD1,TRBJ2-1,CAWRAPYRGRNEQFF,TGTGCCTGGAGGGCCCCCTACAGGGGGCGCAATGAGCAGTTCTTC
TRBV7-3,few,TRBD2,TRBJ2-1,CASSTSGSGNEQFF,TGTGCCAGCAGCACTAGCGGGAGCGGCAATGAGCAGTTCTTC
TRBV4-1,few,TRBD1,TRBJ2-7,CASSQPGQGYEQYF,TGCGCCAGCAGCCAACCAGGACAGGGGTACGAGCAGTACTTC
TRBV30,medium-sized,TRBD2,TRBJ2-7,CAWSVSGGTYEQYF,TGTGCCTGGAGTGTTTCGGGGGGAACCTACGAGCAGTACTTC
TRBV2,.,TRBD2,TRBJ2-7,CASSDVSGSSYEQYF,TGTGCCAGCAGCGACGTTAGCGGGAGCTCCTACGAGCAGTACTTC
TRBV7-1,few,.,TRBJ2-5,CASSRGPLPQETQYF,TGTGCCAGCAGCCGGGGCCCCCTTCCTCAAGAGACCCAGTACTTC
TRBV10-2,medium-sized,TRBD1,TRBJ1-2,CASSEFQGVRNTF,TGCGCCAGCAGTGAGTTTCAGGGGGTCCGAAACACCTTC
TRBV2,.,TRBD1,TRBJ1-4,CASSRQGNEKLFF,TGTGCCAGCAGTAGACAGGGGAATGAAAAACTGTTTTTT
TRBV6-9,.,.,TRBJ2-5,CASSELGETQYF,TGTGCCAGCAGTGAACTTGGAGAGACCCAGTACTTC
TRBV19,medium-sized,.,TRBJ2-7,CASSIVGSDAYEQYF,TGTGCCAGTAGTATAGTGGGGAGTGATGCCTACGAGCAGTACTTC
TRBV7-2,medium-sized,.,TRBJ2-7,CASSFLGNPLGEYF,TGTGCCAGCAGCTTTTTAGGCAATCCTCTCGGGGAGTACTTC
TRBV4-1,few,.,TRBJ2-5,CASSQSYLDQETQYF,TGCGCCAGCAGCCAAAGCTATCTGGACCAAGAGACCCAGTACTTC
TRBV7-9,few,.,TRBJ1-3,CASSPTLNTIYF,TGTGCCAGCAGCCCGACATTAAACACCATATATTTT
TRBV28,.,.,TRBJ2-1,CASSFWFQGSYNEQFF,TGTGCCAGCAGTTTTTGGTTCCAGGGGTCGTACAATGAGCAGTTCTTC
TRBV7-2,few,.,TRBJ2-7,CASSNSSYEQYF,TGTGCCAGCAGCAACAGCTCCTACGAGCAGTACTTC
TRBV7-9,.,TRBD2,TRBJ2-7,CASSPRLLAGAYYEQYF,TGTGCCAGCAGTCCCCGATTACTAGCGGGAGCCTACTACGAGCAGTACTTC
TRBV5-4,.,.,TRBJ2-1,CASSTSYNEQFF,TGTGCCAGCAGTACTAGCTACAATGAGCAGTTCTTC
TRBV5-1,few,.,TRBJ2-2,CASSLGPGGTGELFF,TGCGCCAGCAGCTTGGGTCCCGGGGGCACCGGGGAGCTGTTTTTT
TRBV5-6,.,TRBD1,TRBJ2-2,CASSLGTGYTGELFF,TGTGCCAGCAGCTTGGGGACAGGCTACACCGGGGAGCTGTTTTTT
TRBV4-1,.,.,TRBJ2-7,CASSIREGGSYEQYF,TGCGCCAGCAGCATTCGCGAGGGAGGCTCCTACGAGCAGTACTTC
TRBV25-1,.,TRBD2,TRBJ2-4,CASSDTGTSGINIQYF,TGTGCCAGCAGTGATACCGGGACTAGCGGAATAAACATTCAGTACTTC
TRBV9,few,TRBD2,TRBJ2-3,CASSVVGLAGGAYTDTQYF,TGTGCCAGCAGCGTAGTAGGACTAGCGGGAGGGGCCTACACAGATACGCAGTATTTT
TRBV7-9,.,TRBD1,TRBJ1-1,CASSPQQGANTEAFF,TGTGCCAGCAGCCCGCAACAGGGGGCGAACACTGAAGCTTTCTTT
TRBV23-1,few,.,TRBJ1-5,CASSLSGGAGFQPQHF,TGCGCCAGCTCTCTTAGCGGGGGAGCGGGTTTTCAGCCCCAGCATTTT
TRBV25-1,.,.,TRBJ2-3,CASSESESTDTQYF,TGTGCCAGCAGTGAATCCGAGAGCACAGATACGCAGTATTTT
TRBV7-2,once,TRBD2,TRBJ2-3,CASSLGPAGVTDTQYF,TGTGCCAGCAGCTTAGGTCCAGCGGGAGTAACAGATACGCAGTATTTT
TRBV19,large,TRBD1,TRBJ1-5,CASSTMTGTPQPQHF,TGTGCCAGTAGTACCATGACAGGGACGCCTCAGCCCCAGCATTTT
TRBV28,.,.,TRBJ2-3,CASRGRPNPDTQYF,TGTGCCAGCAGAGGGAGGCCTAATCCAGATACGCAGTATTTT
TRBV18,.,TRBD2,TRBJ2-2,CASSPPGLAGGTGELFF,TGTGCCAGCTCACCACCGGGACTAGCGGGAGGAACCGGGGAGCTGTTTTTT
TRBV7-3,.,.,TRBJ1-5,CASKKRQAWGNQPQHF,TGTGCCAGCAAGAAACGACAGGCGTGGGGCAATCAGCCCCAGCATTTT
TRBV7-7,few,.,TRBJ2-1,CASSLRAGYNEQFF,TGTGCCAGCAGCTTAAGGGCGGGATACAATGAGCAGTTCTTC
TRBV5-4,.,.,TRBJ1-5,CASSLFTGYSNQPQHF,TGTGCCAGCAGCTTGTTTACAGGGTATAGCAATCAGCCCCAGCATTTT
TRBV7-2,few,TRBD1,TRBJ2-1,CASSPDRGSYNEQFF,TGTGCCAGCAGCCCGGACAGGGGCTCCTACAATGAGCAGTTCTTC
TRBV10-2,medium-sized,.,TRBJ2-2,CASRGTNANTGELFF,TGCGCCAGCAGGGGGACAAACGCGAACACCGGGGAGCTGTTTTTT
TRBV4-3,few,TRBD2,TRBJ2-3,CASSLFGEAGGVDTQYF,TGCGCCAGCAGCCTATTTGGGGAAGCGGGAGGGGTGGATACGCAGTATTTT
TRBV7-2,few,TRBD2,TRBJ2-2,CASSRTSGTGELFF,TGCGCCAGCAGCCGGACTAGCGGGACCGGGGAGCTGTTTTTT
TRBV29-1,few,.,TRBJ1-1,CSVESDRWYNTEAFF,TGCAGCGTTGAAAGTGACAGGTGGTATAACACTGAAGCTTTCTTT
TRBV5-4,few,.,TRBJ2-2,CASSFVDTGELFF,TGTGCCAGCAGCTTCGTGGACACCGGGGAGCTGTTTTTT
TRBV2,few,.,TRBJ2-3,CASTVNGIPSDTQYF,TGTGCCAGCACCGTGAACGGGATCCCCTCAGATACGCAGTATTTT
TRBV7-8,few,.,TRBJ2-7,CASSLGRGYEQYF,TGTGCCAGCAGCTTAGGAAGGGGCTACGAGCAGTACTTC
TRBV11-2,.,.,TRBJ2-5,CASSYRARGETQYF,TGTGCCAGCAGCTATAGGGCTAGGGGGGAGACCCAGTACTTC
TRBV28,few,.,TRBJ2-3,CASSKTSWNTQYF,TGTGCCAGCAGTAAGACTAGTTGGAATACGCAGTATTTT
TRBV7-9,medium-sized,.,TRBJ1-2,CANEGTDLGGYTF,TGTGCCAACGAAGGGACCGACCTGGGTGGCTACACCTTC
TRBV20-1,.,TRBD1,TRBJ1-2,CSAQTGFGYTF,TGCAGTGCCCAGACAGGGTTTGGCTACACCTTC
TRBV7-2,medium-sized,.,TRBJ2-1,CASSFRVRVNEQFF,TGTGCCAGCAGCTTTAGAGTTCGCGTCAATGAGCAGTTCTTC
TRBV19,medium-sized,.,TRBJ1-3,CASSRRSGSGNTIYF,TGTGCCAGTAGTCGACGGTCAGGGAGTGGAAACACCATATATTTT
TRBV6-5,.,.,TRBJ2-6,CASAGFSGANVLTF,TGTGCCAGCGCGGGGTTTTCTGGGGCCAACGTCCTGACTTTC
TRBV19,few,TRBD2,TRBJ2-2,CASGHGRAGTGELFF,TGTGCCAGTGGGCACGGGAGGGCCGGTACCGGGGAGCTGTTTTTT
TRBV7-2,medium-sized,TRBD2,TRBJ2-7,CASSSRAGPYEQYF,TGTGCCAGCAGCTCTCGAGCGGGACCCTACGAGCAGTACTTC
TRBV7-8,.,.,TRBJ1-5,CASSLLWGQGPNQPQHF,TGTGCCAGCAGCTTACTTTGGGGCCAGGGCCCCAATCAGCCCCAGCATTTT
TRBV28,medium-sized,.,TRBJ2-1,CASQRQPDNEQFF,TGTGCCAGCCAGAGACAGCCCGACAATGAGCAGTTCTTC
TRBV11-3,.,.,TRBJ2-7,CASSYAPSYEQYF,TGTGCCAGCAGCTACGCTCCGAGCTACGAGCAGTACTTC
TRBV2,.,TRBD1,TRBJ2-7,CASRGQGVYEQYF,TGTGCCAGCAGGGGACAGGGGGTTTACGAGCAGTACTTC
TRBV30,.,TRBD1,TRBJ1-4,CAWGRGNREKLFF,TGTGCCTGGGGCAGGGGGAACAGAGAAAAACTGTTTTTT
TRBV18,few,.,TRBJ2-7,CASSLGGPNHFEQYF,TGTGCCAGCTCACTGGGTGGCCCAAACCACTTCGAGCAGTACTTC
TRBV2,.,TRBD2,TRBJ2-2,CASSVTGLAGGREELFF,TGTGCCAGCAGCGTAACCGGACTAGCGGGAGGGCGGGAGGAGCTGTTTTTT
TRBV7-3,few,.,TRBJ2-3,CASSLGGRTDTQYF,TGTGCCAGCAGCTTAGGGGGGCGCACAGATACGCAGTATTTT